A selection of T cell receptor beta chains follows, all from one sample in a study of T cell changes during pregnancy in multiple sclerosis. TCRdb's table, derived via immunoSEQ multiplex PCR, lists solely in-frame clones and lacks some. In the table there are some 38,000 clones, around 92% of which are singletons. The specimen was CD8+ T cells from peripheral blood mononuclear cells, collected after pregnancy. Source of these receptors: a female donor with multiple sclerosis, enrolled in a pregnancy study. Both conserved end residues are part of each CDR3. Fields, in order: CDR3 length, clone size, D gene, J gene, V gene, CDR3 protein, CDR3 DNA. D genes are given only for firm matches. Only part of the rows carry a size: once, few, many, or a class if the clone is expanded.

len: 14; abundance: .; d_gene: .; j_gene: TRBJ1-4; v_gene: TRBV19; CDR3aa: CASSLGRGREKLFF; CDR3nt: TGTGCCAGTAGTCTGGGTCGAGGCCGAGAAAAACTGTTTTTT
len: 13; abundance: .; d_gene: TRBD1; j_gene: TRBJ1-2; v_gene: TRBV7-9; CDR3aa: CASTRTGENGYTF; CDR3nt: TGTGCCAGCACTAGGACAGGGGAGAATGGCTACACCTTC
len: 13; abundance: medium-sized; d_gene: .; j_gene: TRBJ2-7; v_gene: TRBV7-7; CDR3aa: CASSQYQGYEQYF; CDR3nt: TGTGCCAGCAGCCAATACCAGGGCTACGAGCAGTACTTC
len: 13; abundance: .; d_gene: .; j_gene: TRBJ2-7; v_gene: TRBV11-2; CDR3aa: CASSLELDSEQYF; CDR3nt: TGTGCCAGCAGCTTAGAACTCGACAGCGAGCAGTACTTC
len: 16; abundance: .; d_gene: TRBD2; j_gene: TRBJ2-3; v_gene: TRBV5-6; CDR3aa: CASSLGLAGIADTQYF; CDR3nt: TGTGCCAGCAGCTTGGGGTTAGCGGGGATAGCAGATACGCAGTATTTT
len: 18; abundance: .; d_gene: TRBD1; j_gene: TRBJ2-6; v_gene: TRBV4-1; CDR3aa: CASSQALGTAPGANVLTF; CDR3nt: TGCGCCAGCAGCCAAGCCCTCGGGACAGCACCTGGGGCCAACGTCCTGACTTTC
len: 14; abundance: .; d_gene: TRBD2; j_gene: TRBJ2-1; v_gene: TRBV27; CDR3aa: CASSFPGGYNEQFF; CDR3nt: TGTGCCAGCAGTTTTCCGGGGGGCTACAATGAGCAGTTCTTC
len: 15; abundance: .; d_gene: .; j_gene: TRBJ2-3; v_gene: TRBV6-5; CDR3aa: CASSYGSGDTDTQYF; CDR3nt: TGTGCCAGCAGTTACGGCTCCGGGGACACAGATACGCAGTATTTT
len: 15; abundance: few; d_gene: TRBD1; j_gene: TRBJ2-5; v_gene: TRBV5-6; CDR3aa: CASSIRDRGIKTQYF; CDR3nt: TGTGCCAGCAGCATCCGGGACAGGGGTATCAAGACCCAGTACTTC
len: 14; abundance: .; d_gene: TRBD2; j_gene: TRBJ2-3; v_gene: TRBV5-1; CDR3aa: CASSKSGGADTQYF; CDR3nt: TGCGCCAGCAGCAAAAGCGGGGGGGCGGATACGCAGTATTTT
len: 13; abundance: .; d_gene: .; j_gene: TRBJ2-7; v_gene: TRBV27; CDR3aa: CASSPKTRGEQYF; CDR3nt: TGTGCCAGCAGTCCGAAGACCAGGGGCGAGCAGTACTTC
len: 11; abundance: .; d_gene: .; j_gene: TRBJ2-1; v_gene: TRBV6-6; CDR3aa: CASSLGNEQFF; CDR3nt: TGTGCCTCCAGCCTAGGTAATGAGCAGTTCTTC